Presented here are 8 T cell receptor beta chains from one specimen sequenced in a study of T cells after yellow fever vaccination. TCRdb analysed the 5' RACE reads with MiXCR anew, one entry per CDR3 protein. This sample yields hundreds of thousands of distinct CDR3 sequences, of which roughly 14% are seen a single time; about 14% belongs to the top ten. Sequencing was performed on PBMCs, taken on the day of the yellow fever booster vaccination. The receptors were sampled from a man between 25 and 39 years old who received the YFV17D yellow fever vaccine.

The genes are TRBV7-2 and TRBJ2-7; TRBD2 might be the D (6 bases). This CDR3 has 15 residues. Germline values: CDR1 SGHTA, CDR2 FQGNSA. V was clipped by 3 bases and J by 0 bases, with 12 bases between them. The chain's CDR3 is CASSFAAGSSYEQYF. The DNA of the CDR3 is TGTGCCAGCAGCTTCGCGGCGGGGTCCTCCTACGAGCAGTACTTC.

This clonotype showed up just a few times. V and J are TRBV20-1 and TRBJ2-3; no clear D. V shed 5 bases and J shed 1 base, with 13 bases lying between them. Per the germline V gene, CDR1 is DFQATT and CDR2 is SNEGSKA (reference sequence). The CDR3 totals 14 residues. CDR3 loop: CSAADHLGTDTQYF. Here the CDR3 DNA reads TGCAGTGCTGCCGACCATCTAGGCACAGATACGCAGTATTTT.

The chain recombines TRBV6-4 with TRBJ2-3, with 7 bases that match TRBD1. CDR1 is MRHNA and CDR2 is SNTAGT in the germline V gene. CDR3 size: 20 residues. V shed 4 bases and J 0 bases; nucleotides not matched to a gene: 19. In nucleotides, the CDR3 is TGTGCCAGCAGTGGCCCGACAGGGAGAACCAACCTTGGGAGCACAGATACGCAGTATTTT. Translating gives CASSGPTGRTNLGSTDTQYF.

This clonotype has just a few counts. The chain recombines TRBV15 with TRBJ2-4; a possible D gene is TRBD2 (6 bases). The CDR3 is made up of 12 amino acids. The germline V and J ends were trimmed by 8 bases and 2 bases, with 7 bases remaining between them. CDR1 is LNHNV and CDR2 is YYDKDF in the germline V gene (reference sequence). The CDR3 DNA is TGTGCCACCGGGGGGACCAAAAACATTCAGTACTTC. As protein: CATGGTKNIQYF.

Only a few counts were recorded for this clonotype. The CDR3 nucleotides are TGTGCCACGCGCAGGAGCAGCACAGATACGCAGTATTTT. Its protein is CATRRSSTDTQYF. The rearrangement joins TRBV24-1 to TRBJ2-3; D uncertain. The CDR3 consists of 13 residues. The ends were cut back, 10 bases at V and 0 bases at J, with 10 bases in the middle. Looked up from germline, CDR1 is KGHDR and CDR2 is SFDVKD.

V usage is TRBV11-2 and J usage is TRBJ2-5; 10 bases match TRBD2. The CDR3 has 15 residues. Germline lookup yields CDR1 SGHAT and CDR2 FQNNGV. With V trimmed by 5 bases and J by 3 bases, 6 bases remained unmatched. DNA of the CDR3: TGTGCCAGCAGCCCCGTCCTAGCGGGAGAAGAGACCCAGTACTTC. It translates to CASSPVLAGEETQYF.

In nucleotides, the CDR3 is TGTGCCAGCAGCCAAGTAACAGACCTCTACGAGCAGTACTTC. Its translation is CASSQVTDLYEQYF. The chain links TRBV3-1 to TRBJ2-7; D is ambiguous. Germline CDR1 and CDR2: LGHDT and YNNKEL (reference sequence). The CDR3 has 14 residues. Trimming removed 1 base at V and 3 bases at J, with 10 bases between.

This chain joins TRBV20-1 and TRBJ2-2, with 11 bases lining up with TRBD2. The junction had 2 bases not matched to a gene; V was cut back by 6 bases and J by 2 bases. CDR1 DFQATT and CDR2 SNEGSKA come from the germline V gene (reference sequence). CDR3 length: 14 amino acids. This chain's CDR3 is CSARLAGNTGELFF. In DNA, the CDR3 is TGCAGTGCGCGACTAGCGGGAAACACCGGGGAGCTGTTTTTT.